The next 18 T cell receptor beta chains were all read from a single sample in a study of blood T cells in healthy people across ages. Primers used in a second PCR of about 6 to 11 cycles were a sample-barcoded 5' primer and a J-beta primer mix. MiXCR, applied by TCRdb to the 5' RACE reads, yields one record per CDR3 protein. The repertoire includes hundreds of thousands of distinct CDR3 sequences, roughly 25% of them detected once, and more than 8% sits in the top ten. The same data also went into a second study, on T cells of mothers and their children.

The sequenced material came from blood. The receptors shown here come from a boy aged 5 to 17 in good health.

This chain uses TRBV29-1 with TRBJ2-5, with D unclear. Germline V CDR1 and CDR2: SQVTM, ANQGSEA. V gave up 0 bases and J gave up 5 bases, with 16 bases separating them. There are 15 residues in the CDR3. The DNA for the CDR3 is TGCAGCGTTGAAGATCGACACAGTACGGAGGAGACCCAGTACTTC. Protein: CSVEDRHSTEETQYF.

This clonotype was counted a few times. The V and J genes are TRBV10-3 and TRBJ2-5; D is ambiguous. Germline-derived CDR1 and CDR2 are ENHRY and SYGVKD. V lost 4 bases and J lost 3, with 9 bases in between. CDR3 size: 13 residues. The CDR3: CAISGTEEETQYF. CDR3 sequence (DNA): TGTGCCATCAGTGGGACCGAGGAAGAGACCCAGTACTTC.

The V gene is TRBV4-2, the J gene TRBJ1-1, with 9 bases that match TRBD1. After removal of 8 bases from V and 2 bases from J, the junction contained 9 bases not matched to a gene. CDR3 length: 15 amino acids. Germline-derived CDR1 and CDR2 are LGHNA and YNFKEQ. The CDR3 DNA is TGTGCCAGCCAACCGGGACAGGGCCGTAACACTGAAGCTTTCTTT. It yields the protein CASQPGQGRNTEAFF.

The V call is TRBV2, the J call TRBJ1-4; D is possibly TRBD1 (6 bases). V was trimmed by 0 bases and J by 4 bases, leaving 9 bases between them. Germline V gene sequence: CDR1 SNHLY, CDR2 FYNNEI. The CDR3 sequence is 15 residues long. The CDR3 DNA sequence: TGTGCCAGCAGTGAAGCGTCACAGGGTAATGAAAAACTGTTTTTT. It specifies CASSEASQGNEKLFF.

Concerning this clonotype: Sequence at one end of the junction differs from germline and may be a read error. The V and J genes are TRBV7-8 and TRBJ2-5; D gene ambiguous. With the DNA end fitting TRBJ2-1 better, the J assignment may be wrong. This CDR3 contains 13 residues. Germline assignment: CDR1 SGHVS and CDR2 FQNEAQ. CDR3 sequence: CASSLIEDNEQFF. CDR3 in DNA: TGTGCCAGCAGCTTAATAGAAGACAATGAACAGTTCTTC.

The chain is built from TRBV28 and TRBJ2-5; TRBD2 matches 7 bases. CDR1 MDHEN and CDR2 SYDVKM come from the germline V gene. This CDR3 spans 17 amino acids. J lost 4 bases, V lost 6 bases, and 17 bases had no gene match. As DNA, the CDR3 is TGTGCCAGCAGGGAGTTTGGCGGGAGTTTTTTAAGAGAGACCCAGTACTTC. Translating gives CASREFGGSFLRETQYF. The variable domain in full, with the rest retrieved from reference TRBV28 and TRBJ2-5, is DVKVTQSSRYLVKRTGEKVFLECVQDMDHENMFWYRQDPGLGLRLIYFSYDVKMKEKGDIPEGYSVSREKKERFSLILESASTNQTSMYLCASREFGGSFLRETQYFGPGTRLLVL.

This clonotype appeared a few times. The genes are TRBV6-5 and TRBJ2-2; 12 bases map to TRBD2. CDR3 size: 14 residues. The J segment lost 6 bases and the V segment lost 4 bases, leaving 0 bases of the junction unmatched. Germline V gene sequence: CDR1 MNHEY, CDR2 SVGAGI. The CDR3 protein is CASSSSGRAGELFF. Written as DNA, the CDR3 is TGTGCCAGCAGTTCTAGCGGGAGGGCCGGGGAGCTGTTTTTT.

The CDR3 is CASSQIAGGRDNEQFF. CDR3 nucleotide sequence: TGTGCCAGCAGCCAAATAGCAGGGGGGCGTGACAATGAGCAGTTCTTC. The V gene is TRBV3-1, the J gene TRBJ2-1; TRBD1 might be the D (7 bases). Trimming took off 2 bases at V and 5 bases at J, with 16 bases between the two ends. Germline V gene data show CDR1 as LGHDT and CDR2 as YNNKEL (reference sequence). The CDR3 sequence is 16 residues long.

This clonotype was seen a few times. The chain combines TRBV4-2 with TRBJ2-7, with D uncertain. The germline gives CDR1 LGHNA, CDR2 YNFKEQ. Trimming took 0 bases from V and 0 from J, leaving 12 bases between them. The CDR3 runs to 16 residues. The CDR3 protein is CASSQDMATGSYEQYF. In DNA, the CDR3 is TGTGCCAGCAGCCAAGATATGGCGACCGGCTCCTACGAGCAGTACTTC.

The table lists this clonotype with a few counts. The chain links TRBV3-1 to TRBJ2-7; D call uncertain. The V gene's germline CDR1 is LGHDT and CDR2 YNNKEL (reference sequence). The CDR3 consists of 14 residues. V was pared by 0 bases and J by 3 bases, with 9 bases between. The CDR3: CASSQDFRVYEQYF. The CDR3 nucleotides are TGTGCCAGCAGCCAAGATTTCAGAGTCTACGAGCAGTACTTC.

This chain links TRBV29-1 with TRBJ2-1, with D hard to call. This CDR3 is built from 13 residues. Germline CDR1 SQVTM, CDR2 ANQGSEA. The V and J ends lost 4 bases and 4 bases respectively, with 11 bases between them. CDR3 DNA: TGCAGCGTTGGTGGTCTCGTATACAATGAGCAGTTCTTC. This gives the protein CSVGGLVYNEQFF.

The chain is built from TRBV9 and TRBJ1-5, with a possible D match to TRBD1 (5 bases). Trimming left V 0 bases short and J 5 bases short, with 12 bases between. The CDR3 consists of 15 residues. CDR1 and CDR2 from the germline V gene are SGDLS and YYNGEE. The CDR3 loop reads CASSVGPGGDQPQHF. In DNA form, the CDR3 reads TGTGCCAGCAGCGTAGGCCCTGGGGGGGATCAGCCCCAGCATTTT.

The chain links TRBV29-1 to TRBJ2-1; 8 bases align to TRBD2. The CDR3 totals 16 residues. J lost 0 bases, V lost 4 bases, and 8 bases had no gene match. From germline, CDR1 is SQVTM and CDR2 ANQGSEA. CDR3 in amino acids: CSVAGTRISSYNEQFF. DNA for the CDR3: TGCAGCGTTGCTGGGACTAGGATCAGCTCCTACAATGAGCAGTTCTTC.

V gene TRBV14 combines with J gene TRBJ1-1; perhaps TRBD1 as D (5 bases). CDR1 is SGHDN, CDR2 FVKESK, per germline. There are 18 residues in the CDR3. Between the trimmed V and J ends, which lost 0 bases and 3 bases, there was a span of 20 bases. CDR3 region: CASSQDPSQLGAHTEAFF. As DNA, the CDR3 is TGTGCCAGCAGCCAAGATCCATCCCAATTAGGGGCCCACACTGAAGCTTTCTTT. Combining the CDR3 with reference TRBV14 and TRBJ1-1 gives the whole variable domain EAGVTQFPSHSVIEKGQTVTLRCDPISGHDNLYWYRRVMGKEIKFLLHFVKESKQDESGMPNNRFLAERTGGTYSTLKVQPAELEDSGVYFCASSQDPSQLGAHTEAFFGQGTRLTVV.

This clonotype was seen more than once but under ten times. This chain links TRBV7-9 with TRBJ2-7; 8 bases agree with TRBD1. The V and J ends lost 3 bases and 6 bases, in that order; junction bases with no gene match: 10. Germline CDR1 reads SEHNR; CDR2 reads FQNEAQ (reference sequence). The CDR3 spans 15 residues. Written as DNA, the CDR3 is TGTGCCAGCAGCTTTGGTAGGACAGGGTTATTCGAGCAGTACTTC. Translating gives CASSFGRTGLFEQYF.

This rearrangement joins TRBV12-3 or TRBV12-4 to TRBJ2-2; TRBD2 is a possible D gene (6 bases). V lost 6 bases to trimming and J lost 4 bases, with 15 bases between them. This CDR3 spans 15 amino acids. DNA for the CDR3: TGTGCCAGCAGGGGAGGACGACTCGCCACCGGGGAGCTGTTTTTT. Its protein is CASRGGRLATGELFF.

This CDR3 is CASRPPQGDTGELFF. CDR3 in DNA: TGTGCCAGCAGGCCCCCCCAGGGCGACACCGGGGAGCTGTTTTTT. The chain is built from TRBV12-3 or TRBV12-4 and TRBJ2-2; D may be TRBD1 (5 bases). The V end was cut by 6 bases, the J end by 3 bases, with 14 bases between. The CDR3 is 15 amino acids.

This clonotype turned up a few times. The chain couples TRBV4-3 to TRBJ2-2; no firm D call. The CDR3 loop spans 12 amino acids. From germline, CDR1 is LGHNA and CDR2 YSLEER. The V gene lost 1 base and the J gene lost 6 bases, with 3 bases spanning the gap. The CDR3 is CASSQGPGELFF. In nucleotides, the CDR3 is TGCGCCAGCAGCCAAGGACCCGGGGAGCTGTTTTTT.